This T cell receptor (beta chain) was sequenced in a study of radiotherapy plus CTLA-4 blockade in lung cancer. Study overall: Disease control was seen in approximately 31% of patients, objective responses in roughly 17%. Notes on the study in general: With interferon-beta, early dynamics of blood T cell clones were reported to best predict response. Radiotherapy plus ipilimumab was followed by expansion in blood of tumor-derived TCR clones.

The table came from immunoSEQ multiplex PCR; TCRdb's copy has only in-frame clones and leaves some out. The table lists about 110,000 clones, about 85% of them singletons. The V and J ends lost 6 bases and 3 bases, in that order; junction bases with no gene match: 9. In germline, CDR1 is MNHNS, CDR2 SASEGT. The CDR3 consists of 15 residues. Comments on this clone: Its antigen is unidentified.

Focal radiation and CTLA-4 blockade (ipilimumab) were tested in chemo-refractory metastatic non-small-cell lung cancer patients. The chain has TRBV6-1 and TRBJ2-7, with TRBD2 matching over 9 bases. The sequencing used peripheral blood, collected from a patient treated with radiotherapy plus ipilimumab. The receptor was derived from a human donor with non-small cell lung cancer that progressed on radiotherapy plus ipilimumab. Some clones in this sample may be carry-over from other donors' samples. In nucleotides, the CDR3 is TGTGCCAGCAGGCCGGGAGATAGCGGGGGCTACGAGCAGTACTTC. This codes for CASRPGDSGGYEQYF.